This T cell receptor (beta chain) was recovered during a study of blood T cell repertoires in COVID-19. Turning to the study itself: Samples came from the United States, Italy and Spain, spanning acute and convalescent COVID-19.

The table came from immunoSEQ multiplex PCR; TCRdb's copy has only in-frame clones and leaves some out. The data show about 110,000 clones, with 85% seen just once and about 13% held by the top ten. The CDR3 runs 19 residues. Trimming at V came to 2 bases and at J to 4 bases, leaving 16 bases not matched to a gene. CDR1 is SEHNR and CDR2 is FQNEAQ in the germline V gene (reference sequence). The origin of this receptor is a human donor in a cohort sampled during active COVID-19. The specimen was peripheral blood. This rearrangement joins TRBV7-9 to TRBJ1-3; 8 positions agree with TRBD1. The CDR3 sequence: CASSLSLGLTGGEGNTIYF. The CDR3 coding sequence is TGTGCCAGCAGCTTATCGTTGGGATTAACAGGGGGAGAGGGAAACACCATATATTTT.